These T cell receptor beta chains were read from a single sample in a study of response to subunit inactivated influenza vaccine. TCRdb reprocessed the RT-PCR reads with MiXCR, giving one entry per CDR3 protein. The sample holds about 500,000 distinct CDR3 sequences; approximately 15% are singletons and the top ten take 2.5% to 3.5%. Sample: CD4+ T cells sorted from PBMCs, taken less than 25 months after vaccination. All receptors derive from a man aged 50-75 years who received an inactivated influenza vaccine. Each CDR3 is given with its conserved first and last residue. Each record gives: D gene, V gene, clone size, J gene, CDR3 DNA, CDR3 protein. A D gene is named only where the DNA matches it firmly. For some rows the clone size is stated as once, few or many, or as a class when expanded; others skip it.

>-|TRBV21-1|few|TRBJ2-1
TGTGCCAGCAGCACTACTAGCGGGAACCACTACAATGAGCAGTTCTTC
CASSTTSGNHYNEQFF
>TRBD1|TRBV5-6|few|TRBJ1-2
TGTGCCAGCAGCCGGGACAGCTCCAAACCTTATGGCTACACCTTC
CASSRDSSKPYGYTF
>-|TRBV4-3|few|TRBJ2-1
TGCGCCAGCAGCCAGTCGAGCGGAGTCTACAATGAGCAGTTCTTC
CASSQSSGVYNEQFF
>-|TRBV9|-|TRBJ2-2
TGTGCCAGCAGCGTAGCCGCCGCCCGGCGGGACACCGGGGAGCTGTTTTTT
CASSVAAARRDTGELFF
>-|TRBV27|-|TRBJ2-1
TGTGCCAGCACCCTCCGGTGGAGCTCCTACAATGAGCAGTTCTTC
CASTLRWSSYNEQFF
>TRBD1|TRBV10-2|-|TRBJ2-5
TGCGCCTCAGCTCGGGACAGGGGGCGGGAGACCCAGTACTTC
CASARDRGRETQYF
>-|TRBV3-1|-|TRBJ2-7
TGTGCCAGCAGCCCCAAGGCACAGCCTTCCTACGAGCAGTACTTC
CASSPKAQPSYEQYF
>-|TRBV29-1|few|TRBJ1-1
TGCAGCGTTGAAGGACAGGTCCCGAACACTGAAGCTTTCTTT
CSVEGQVPNTEAFF
>-|TRBV15|few|TRBJ1-3
TGTGCCACCAGCAGGGGTTACAGGGACTCCACGGGAAACACCATATATTTT
CATSRGYRDSTGNTIYF
>TRBD1|TRBV28|many|TRBJ2-1
TGTGCCAGCAGAGAGGCGGGACAGGGATTTTTCTTC
CASREAGQGFFF
>TRBD2|TRBV9|-|TRBJ2-3
TGTGCCAGCAGCGTAAGAGCGGGGGGCCTCACAGATACGCAGTATTTT
CASSVRAGGLTDTQYF
>TRBD1|TRBV5-1|few|TRBJ1-1
TGCGCCAGCGCAAGACAGGGGGCCGGTACTGAAGCTTTCTTT
CASARQGAGTEAFF
>-|TRBV3-1|few|TRBJ2-1
TGTGCCAGCAGCCAGCAGGGCCCCTCCTACAATGAGCAGTTCTTC
CASSQQGPSYNEQFF
>-|TRBV10-3|few|TRBJ2-2
TGTGCCATCAGTGAGCTGGGACTGAACACCGGGGAGCTGTTTTTT
CAISELGLNTGELFF
>-|TRBV18|-|TRBJ2-6
TGTGCCAGCTCTCAGGGCAGGAGCTCTGGGGCCAACGTCCTGACTTTC
CASSQGRSSGANVLTF
>-|TRBV5-1|few|TRBJ1-2
TGCGCCAGCAGCTTAGACAGGCACTATGGCTACACCTTC
CASSLDRHYGYTF
>TRBD2|TRBV20-1|few|TRBJ2-2
TGCAGTGCTAGAGAGCCTAGCGGCACGGCCGGGGAGCTGTTTTTT
CSAREPSGTAGELFF